Below are 32 T cell receptor beta chains sequenced from a single sample in a study of cytomegalovirus exposure and HLA in healthy donors. PCR amplification relied on 60 Vbeta primers (plus 13 Jbeta primers). Here immunoSEQ multiplex PCR was the method, and the copy in TCRdb shows in-frame clones only, minus some. Counted here are 95,000 to 110,000 clones, approximately 79% occurring once; the ten biggest clones make up 14%. Sequencing used PBMCs. The receptors come from a woman aged 35 to 49 in good health and CMV-seropositive.

This rearrangement joins TRBV11-2 to TRBJ2-5; D may be TRBD1 (5 bases). Germline lookup yields CDR1 SGHAT and CDR2 FQNNGV. CDR3 length equals 16 residues. V lost 0 bases, J lost 1 base, and 12 bases lay in between. The CDR3 coding sequence is TGTGCCAGCAGCTTAGATTTCAGGGATGGCCAAGAGACCCAGTACTTC. It translates to CASSLDFRDGQETQYF.

This chain connects TRBV5-6 to TRBJ2-2, with 9 bases that match TRBD1. Germline assignment: CDR1 SGHDT and CDR2 YYEEEE. The CDR3 contains 14 residues. J lost 8 bases, V lost 4 bases, and 6 bases had no gene match. Here the CDR3 DNA reads TGTGCCAGCAGCCGCCGGGACAGGGCTGGGGAGCTGTTTTTT. Its translation: CASSRRDRAGELFF.

The rearrangement links TRBV27 to TRBJ1-1; 11 bases are shared with TRBD1. Germline V gene lookup returns CDR1 MNHEY and CDR2 SMNVEV (reference sequence). The trim removed 6 bases at V and 4 bases at J, leaving 4 bases unmatched. The CDR3 is 14 amino acids. CDR3 coding DNA: TGTGCCAGCAGCCGGACAGGGGGCTTCACTGAAGCTTTCTTT. Protein sequence: CASSRTGGFTEAFF.

This rearrangement joins TRBV2 to TRBJ2-3; 7 bases are shared with TRBD1. CDR3 size: 13 residues. V lost 4 bases to trimming and J lost 7 bases; unmatched junction nucleotides: 5. The germline gives CDR1 SNHLY, CDR2 FYNNEI. The CDR3 DNA follows: TGTGCCAGCAGTGTCCAGACAGGGAATACGCAGTATTTT. Encoded protein: CASSVQTGNTQYF.

This chain connects TRBV10-1 to TRBJ2-2, with a weak D call TRBD2 (6 bases). Trimming removed 2 bases from V and 7 bases from J, with 20 bases in between. This CDR3 has 17 amino acids. The germline CDR1 and CDR2 sequences are WNHNN and SYGVQD (reference sequence). The CDR3 sequence: CASSEARLGSVGGELFF. In nucleotides, the CDR3 is TGCGCCAGCAGTGAGGCCAGACTAGGCTCGGTAGGCGGGGAGCTGTTTTTT.

The chain recombines TRBV5-4 with TRBJ2-3, with a tentative D call TRBD2 (7 bases). The CDR3 totals 16 residues. V was pared by 3 bases and J by 1 base, with 15 bases between. Germline V gene data show CDR1 as SGHNT and CDR2 as YYREEE (reference sequence). For the CDR3, the DNA is TGTGCCAGCAGCTCGCAACGGGGGGCTGGCACAGATACGCAGTATTTT. The encoded protein is CASSSQRGAGTDTQYF.

Details on this clone: Mismatch with germline at one junction end may stem from a read error. The same CDR3 also results from other DNA sequences found in this sample. J is TRBJ1-5 and V is TRBV5-4; D is ambiguous. The CDR3 contains 14 residues. From germline, CDR1 is SGHNT and CDR2 YYREEE (reference sequence). This CDR3 is CASSLDGGNQPQHF. CDR3 DNA sequence: TGCGCCAGCAGCTTGGACGGGGGCAATCAGCCCCAGCATTTT.

This rearrangement joins TRBV30 to TRBJ1-3; TRBD1 is a possible D gene (5 bases). Between the trimmed V and J ends, which lost 0 bases and 6 bases, there was a span of 18 bases. The V gene's germline CDR1 is GTSNPN and CDR2 SVGIG (reference sequence). The CDR3 sequence is 16 residues long. The CDR3 reads CAWSVLSGRVANTIYF. CDR3 sequence (DNA): TGTGCCTGGAGTGTACTATCGGGCAGGGTGGCAAACACCATATATTTT.

The chain is built from TRBV30 and TRBJ2-3; D unclear. The CDR3 spans 14 residues. Germline loops: CDR1 GTSNPN, CDR2 SVGIG (reference sequence). V gave up 4 bases and J gave up 0 bases, with 11 bases separating them. The CDR3 DNA is TGTGCCTGGACAAGAGCAGGAAGCACAGATACGCAGTATTTT. Protein product: CAWTRAGSTDTQYF.

The rearrangement joins TRBV10-1 to TRBJ1-4; D is perhaps TRBD1 (5 bases). Germline assignment: CDR1 WNHNN and CDR2 SYGVQD (reference sequence). Trimming shortened V by 7 bases and J by 8 bases, and 11 bases separated the two germline ends. CDR3 length: 12 residues. The CDR3 DNA follows: TGCGCCAGCATTCCCCAGGGAGAAAAACTGTTTTTT. It specifies CASIPQGEKLFF.

This rearrangement joins TRBV11-1 to TRBJ2-1; 8 nucleotides line up with TRBD1. The CDR3 runs to 15 residues. CDR1 SGHAT and CDR2 FQDESV come from the germline V gene (reference sequence). Germline trimming cut 3 bases from V and 6 bases from J; bases unmatched to any gene: 7. CDR3 amino acids: CASSLGQEGLNEQFF. CDR3 nucleotides: TGTGCCAGCAGCTTGGGACAGGAGGGGCTCAATGAGCAGTTCTTC.

The gene calls are TRBV21-1 and TRBJ1-5; TRBD1, the D gene given by the table, was not confirmed from the DNA. TRBV21-1 is a listed pseudogene. This CDR3 has 17 residues. CDR3 DNA: TGTGCCACCGGACAGGGGGCCTTTGTGGGTTGCAATCAGCCCCAGCATTTT. Protein: CATGQGAFVGCNQPQHF.

This sequence joins TRBV6-6 and TRBJ2-1; the D gene is possibly TRBD2 (6 bases). Between the trimmed V and J ends, which lost 5 bases and 6 bases, there was a span of 17 bases. This CDR3 is 15 amino acids long. Germline V lookup: CDR1 MNHNY, CDR2 SVGAGI (reference sequence). The DNA of the CDR3 is TGTGCCAGCAGTCCGCCCGGGACTCAAGTCAATGAGCAGTTCTTC. It specifies CASSPPGTQVNEQFF.

As regards this clone: This same CDR3 is encoded by further DNA sequences in the sample. The V call is TRBV5-4, the J call TRBJ1-6, with TRBD1 identical over 8 bases. Looked up from germline, CDR1 is SGHNT and CDR2 is YYREEE (reference sequence). V gave up 0 bases and J gave up 7 bases; unmatched junction bases: 0. CDR3 length: 14 amino acids. The CDR3 nucleotides are TGTGCCAGCAGCTTGGGACAGGGGAATTCACCCCTCCACTTT. This codes for CASSLGQGNSPLHF.

The chain has TRBV14 and TRBJ1-1; D is possibly TRBD1 (5 bases). Per germline, CDR1 SGHDN and CDR2 FVKESK. The V end was cut by 2 bases, the J end by 4 bases, with 11 bases between. The CDR3 has 14 amino acids. The CDR3 protein is CASSQIRGSTEAFF. The CDR3 DNA reads as TGTGCCAGCAGCCAAATCCGGGGGAGCACTGAAGCTTTCTTT.

The rearrangement links TRBV7-3 to TRBJ2-2; perhaps TRBD1 as D (6 bases). V lost 1 base and J 2 bases, leaving 8 bases between the germline ends. CDR1 and CDR2 (germline): SGHTA, FQGTGA. The CDR3 spans 15 residues. CDR3 residues: CASSLIGGNTGELFF. DNA of the CDR3: TGTGCCAGCAGCTTAATAGGGGGAAACACCGGGGAGCTGTTTTTT.

J is TRBJ1-5 and V is TRBV6-5; weak D call: TRBD1 (5 bases). This CDR3 is built from 15 residues. With 3 bases removed from V and 4 bases from J, the gap between germline ends came to 13 bases. Germline assignment: CDR1 MNHEY and CDR2 SVGAGI. The CDR3 DNA follows: TGTGCCAGCAGTTATTCTGGAGGGGTAAATCAGCCCCAGCATTTT. This encodes CASSYSGGVNQPQHF.

The chain employs TRBV6-1 and TRBJ1-5; 7 bases are shared with TRBD1. J lost 6 bases, V lost 3 bases, and 5 bases had no gene match. The CDR3 covers 14 residues. CDR1 is MNHNS, CDR2 SASEGT, per germline. The CDR3 sequence: CASSDRGAAQPQHF. DNA for the CDR3: TGTGCCAGCAGTGACAGGGGGGCGGCTCAGCCCCAGCATTTT.

This chain uses TRBV2 with TRBJ1-1, with no clear D. This CDR3 spans 15 amino acids. Trimming stripped 0 bases from V and 1 base from J, with 9 bases between. Germline CDR1 is SNHLY and CDR2 is FYNNEI. As DNA, the CDR3 is TGTGCCAGCAGTGAAGCGTCGAGTAGGAACACTGAAGCTTTCTTT. Encoded protein: CASSEASSRNTEAFF.

The chain joins TRBV7-8 to TRBJ2-7; tentatively, D is TRBD1 (8 bases). CDR3 length equals 13 residues. Germline lookup yields CDR1 SGHVS and CDR2 FQNEAQ. Trimming took off 2 bases at V and 9 bases at J, with 14 bases between the two ends. DNA for the CDR3: TGTGCCAGCAGCTTACGGGGGGACAGGAGGCAGTACTTC. Amino acids: CASSLRGDRRQYF.

The chain is built from TRBV7-9 and TRBJ1-2; TRBD1 matches 8 bases. Germline V lookup: CDR1 SEHNR, CDR2 FQNEAQ (reference sequence). The CDR3 runs to 16 residues. V gave up 6 bases and J gave up 1 base; unmatched junction bases: 10. CDR3 sequence (DNA): TGTGCCAGCAGGTCCGGGACAGGAGGGCGTAACTATGGCTACACCTTC. Protein product: CASRSGTGGRNYGYTF. The full variable domain, completed using reference TRBV7-9 and TRBJ1-2, is DTGVSQNPRHKITKRGQNVTFRCDPISEHNRLYWYRQTLGQGPEFLTYFQNEAQLEKSRLLSDRFSAERPKGSFSTLEIQRTEQGDSAMYLCASRSGTGGRNYGYTFGSGTRLTVV.

The chain carries TRBV6-5 and TRBJ2-2; maybe TRBD2 (5 bases). Germline V gives CDR1 MNHEY, CDR2 SVGAGI. The V end was cut by 5 bases, the J end by 6 bases, with 10 bases between. This CDR3 is built from 13 residues. The CDR3 bases are TGTGCCAGCAGTGAGGCGGGTTCCGGGGAGCTGTTTTTT. As protein: CASSEAGSGELFF.

This clone was seen a few times. The J gene is TRBJ1-6, the V gene TRBV5-1; weak D call: TRBD1 (6 bases). The CDR3 extends over 15 amino acids. Looked up from germline, CDR1 is SGHRS and CDR2 is YFSETQ. Deletions cut 0 bases from V and 6 bases from J, with 10 bases between. The CDR3 bases are TGCGCCAGCAGCTTGGAGACAGGAATTAATTCACCCCTCCACTTT. Translating it yields CASSLETGINSPLHF.

This clone has a handful of counts. The V and J genes are TRBV7-3 and TRBJ2-2, with TRBD1 matching 10 bases. The CDR3 has 16 amino acids. From germline, CDR1 is SGHTA and CDR2 FQGTGA. Trimming removed 5 bases from V and 4 bases from J; junction bases left unmatched: 7. The CDR3 loop reads CASSPGTGAPTGELFF. CDR3 coding DNA: TGTGCCAGCAGCCCGGGGACAGGGGCGCCCACCGGGGAGCTGTTTTTT.

The chain recombines TRBV18 with TRBJ1-2; D ambiguous. V was trimmed by 4 bases and J by 4 bases, leaving 10 bases between them. Germline V gives CDR1 KGHSH, CDR2 LQKENI. The CDR3 contains 13 residues. The CDR3 here is CASSQGEGYGYTF. CDR3 nucleotide sequence: TGTGCCAGCTCACAGGGAGAAGGCTATGGCTACACCTTC.

This clone was observed once. This sequence joins TRBV5-1 and TRBJ1-5; D gene uncertain. There are 12 residues in the CDR3. Per germline, CDR1 SGHRS and CDR2 YFSETQ. Trimming left V 0 bases short and J 9 bases short, with 7 bases between. CDR3 coding DNA: TGCGCCAGCAGCTTGGACGCCGGGCCCCAGCATTTT. The encoded protein is CASSLDAGPQHF.

CDR3: CASSLDGLWGDNTEAFF. CDR3 coding DNA: TGTGCCAGCAGCTTAGACGGGCTATGGGGGGACAACACTGAAGCTTTCTTT. The chain links TRBV7-9 to TRBJ1-1, with a possible D match to TRBD1 (5 bases). Germline V gene data show CDR1 as SEHNR and CDR2 as FQNEAQ (reference sequence). CDR3 size: 17 residues. The V end was cut by 1 base, the J end by 2 bases, with 17 bases between.

The chain links TRBV5-1 to TRBJ2-7; 8 bases agree with TRBD2. CDR1 is SGHRS and CDR2 is YFSETQ in the germline V gene. V lost 4 bases to trimming and J lost 6 bases; unmatched junction nucleotides: 15. CDR3 length: 16 residues. The CDR3 protein is CASSPRDRRGGAEQYF. Here the CDR3 DNA reads TGCGCCAGCAGCCCAAGGGACCGCCGGGGGGGGGCCGAGCAGTACTTC.

This clone was counted between two and nine times. The chain links TRBV30 to TRBJ1-2; a possible D gene is TRBD1 (6 bases). Trimming took off 2 bases at V and 7 bases at J, with 8 bases between the two ends. The CDR3 length is 11 residues. CDR1 and CDR2 from the germline V gene are GTSNPN and SVGIG (reference sequence). As DNA, the CDR3 is TGTGCCTGGAGTTCACAGGGTGGCTACACCTTC. It encodes CAWSSQGGYTF.

CDR3 protein: CASSDGGGGFFGYTF. The CDR3 nucleotides read TGTGCCAGCAGTGATGGGGGGGGCGGATTCTTCGGCTACACCTTC. The chain couples TRBV25-1 to TRBJ1-2, with a tentative D call TRBD1 (6 bases). Germline-derived CDR1 and CDR2 are MGHDK and SYGVNS. This CDR3 region has 15 residues. Trimming left V 3 bases short and J 8 bases short, with 19 bases between.

The rearrangement joins TRBV5-4 to TRBJ1-6; D gene ambiguous. The CDR3 extends over 12 amino acids. V was cut by 4 bases and J by 7 bases, with 6 bases left in between. The germline CDR1 and CDR2 sequences are SGHNT and YYREEE (reference sequence). The CDR3: CASSRSNSPLHF. The CDR3 nucleotides are TGTGCCAGCAGCCGGAGCAATTCACCCCTCCACTTT.

CDR3 in amino acids: CASSEIQGEETQYF. CDR3 coding DNA: TGTGCCAGCAGTGAAATACAGGGAGAAGAGACCCAGTACTTC. The chain employs TRBV2 and TRBJ2-5; tentatively, D is TRBD1 (6 bases). The CDR3 contains 14 residues. The germline V and J ends were trimmed by 2 bases and 3 bases, with 10 bases remaining between them. Germline CDR1 and CDR2: SNHLY and FYNNEI.